This T cell receptor (beta chain) appears in the sequencing data of a study of blood T cell repertoires in COVID-19. CDR3 length: 13 amino acids. The V end was cut by 7 bases, the J end by 1 base, with 10 bases between. The germline CDR1 and CDR2 sequences are MNHEY and SVGAGI. The method was immunoSEQ multiplex PCR; TCRdb's version includes in-frame clones alone and lacks a portion of them. Of 150,000 to 200,000 clones in the sample, approximately 84% were seen once. The sequenced material came from peripheral blood. V is TRBV6-5 and J is TRBJ1-1; possible D gene TRBD1, 6 bases. This TCR derives from a human donor with acute or convalescent COVID-19. The donor label of this sample is uncertain. Here the CDR3 reads CASIQGRNTEAFF. The CDR3 bases are TGTGCCAGCATACAGGGCCGGAACACTGAAGCTTTCTTT.